The 20 T cell receptor beta chains listed next were all sequenced from one sample in a study of shared clonotypes between healthy human individuals. Method: immunoSEQ multiplex PCR; TCRdb's copy keeps in-frame clones and lacks some. This table has about 1 million clones, roughly 70% appearing once. The sequenced sample was memory CD4+ T cells sorted from blood. The subset is: CD45RA-negative fraction. The receptor source for this set is a man younger than 35 in good health.

The chain joins TRBV18 to TRBJ1-1; D uncertain. Germline CDR1 and CDR2: KGHSH and LQKENI. The CDR3 extends over 13 amino acids. Trimming removed 3 bases at V and 6 bases at J, with 11 bases between. CDR3 region: CASSPALRAEAFF. CDR3 bases: TGTGCCAGCTCACCGGCCCTTAGGGCTGAAGCTTTCTTT.

This sequence joins TRBV5-1 and TRBJ2-3; no reliable D call. This CDR3 spans 16 amino acids. Germline V gene data show CDR1 as SGHRS and CDR2 as YFSETQ. The ends were cut back, 2 bases at V and 1 base at J, with 14 bases in the middle. CDR3 nucleotides: TGCGCCAGCAGCTTTTCCGGGTTTCAAGGCACAGATACGCAGTATTTT. Protein: CASSFSGFQGTDTQYF.

This clone has only a few counts. The V call is TRBV2, the J call TRBJ2-5; TRBD1 matches 9 bases. The V and J ends lost 5 bases and 5 bases, in that order; junction bases with no gene match: 6. Germline CDR1 and CDR2: SNHLY and FYNNEI. The CDR3 contains 14 residues. The CDR3 here is CASSWDRAIETQYF. Written as DNA, the CDR3 is TGTGCCAGCAGTTGGGACAGGGCAATCGAGACCCAGTACTTC.

This chain joins TRBV18 and TRBJ1-2; D gene uncertain. Per the germline V gene, CDR1 is KGHSH and CDR2 is LQKENI. The CDR3 runs to 14 residues. The V end was cut by 1 base, the J end by 4 bases, with 10 bases between. This chain's CDR3 is CASSPQVDGYGYTF. DNA of the CDR3: TGTGCCAGCTCACCACAAGTAGACGGCTATGGCTACACCTTC.

Notes on this clone: Other DNA sequences in this specimen translate into the identical CDR3. This chain links TRBV6-5 with TRBJ1-2, with a tentative D call TRBD1 (5 bases). Trimming cost V 3 bases and J 4 bases, with 9 bases left between them. Germline CDR1 MNHEY, CDR2 SVGAGI. This CDR3 is built from 13 residues. In nucleotides, the CDR3 is TGTGCCAGCAGTTATGAGGGGACCTATGGCTACACCTTC. Encoded protein: CASSYEGTYGYTF.

The rearrangement joins TRBV21-1 to TRBJ1-2; no DNA check was done on the table's D call, TRBD1. TRBV21-1 is a recognized pseudogene. This CDR3 region has 16 residues. The CDR3 DNA is TGTGCCAGCAGCAAGGGCCAGCCCTCGACGAACTATGGCTACACCTTC. Amino acid sequence: CASSKGQPSTNYGYTF.

The CDR3 loop reads CASSLTEAGGQYF. The DNA for the CDR3 is TGTGCCAGCAGCTTAACCGAGGCGGGAGGGCAGTACTTC. The chain joins TRBV7-2 to TRBJ2-7; 8 bases align to TRBD2. Germline V CDR1 and CDR2: SGHTA, FQGNSA. This CDR3 has 13 amino acids. Losses at the gene ends were 2 bases for V and 9 bases for J; bases not matched to a gene: 6.

On this clone: The sample has other DNA sequences that encode this CDR3 too. The chain uses TRBV5-1 and TRBJ2-2; 7 bases fit TRBD1. This CDR3 contains 15 residues. The germline CDR1 and CDR2 sequences are SGHRS and YFSETQ. The trim removed 4 bases at V and 0 bases at J, leaving 3 bases unmatched. The DNA for the CDR3 is TGCGCCAGCAGCCGGACAGGAGCGAACACCGGGGAGCTGTTTTTT. Protein: CASSRTGANTGELFF.

This clone occurred many times. V and J are TRBV28 and TRBJ1-1, with TRBD1 matching over 9 bases. Germline values: CDR1 MDHEN, CDR2 SYDVKM. J gave up 8 bases and V 6 bases, and 7 bases lay outside the gene matches. The CDR3 is 13 amino acids. The CDR3 DNA reads as TGTGCCAGCAGGCTTCGACAGGGGGGGGAAGCTTTCTTT. This gives the protein CASRLRQGGEAFF.

The chain combines TRBV6-4 with TRBJ1-2; 10 bases agree with TRBD1. CDR1 is MRHNA and CDR2 is SNTAGT in the germline V gene. This CDR3 contains 16 residues. Trimming took 4 bases from V and 7 from J; bases not matched to a gene: 12. The CDR3 sequence is CASSAQTGGASGGYTF. The CDR3 coding sequence is TGTGCCAGCAGTGCCCAGACAGGGGGCGCATCTGGTGGCTACACCTTC.

J is TRBJ1-1 and V is TRBV19, with a tentative D call TRBD1 (6 bases). V gave up 7 bases and J gave up 4 bases, with 16 bases separating them. This CDR3 contains 14 residues. The germline V gene encodes CDR1 LNHDA and CDR2 SQIVND (reference sequence). CDR3: CASTPQGLATEAFF. CDR3 DNA sequence: TGTGCCAGTACCCCACAGGGTTTGGCCACTGAAGCTTTCTTT.

The rearrangement uses TRBV27 and TRBJ2-6; no clear D. V was cut by 5 bases and J by 6 bases, with 14 bases left in between. From germline, CDR1 is MNHEY and CDR2 SMNVEV (reference sequence). There are 15 residues in the CDR3. The CDR3 DNA reads TGTGCCAGCAGTCCAGACGGTCAGGTGGCCAACGTCCTGACTTTC. Amino acids: CASSPDGQVANVLTF.

CDR3 sequence reads: CASRTDTYEQYF. The CDR3 DNA reads TGTGCCAGCCGCACAGATACCTACGAGCAGTACTTC. The chain recombines TRBV6-5 with TRBJ2-7; D is uncertain. The germline CDR1 and CDR2 sequences are MNHEY and SVGAGI. The CDR3 runs to 12 residues. V was shortened by 8 bases and J by 2 bases, with 10 bases between the two germline ends.

This clone came up a few times. The CDR3 here is CATTSGTLVEQYF. The CDR3 DNA follows: TGTGCCACCACCTCCGGAACCCTCGTCGAGCAGTACTTC. This chain joins TRBV10-3 and TRBJ2-7; D not resolved. Per the germline V gene, CDR1 is ENHRY and CDR2 is SYGVKD. V gave up 10 bases and J gave up 6 bases, with 19 bases separating them. This CDR3 contains 13 residues.

In DNA form, the CDR3 reads TGTGCCAGCAGCTTAGGGGGGTTTGGCGGCCGTCAGTATTTT. Translation gives CASSLGGFGGRQYF. V usage is TRBV7-9 and J usage is TRBJ2-3, with D possibly called TRBD1 or TRBD2 (5 bases each). This CDR3 comprises 14 residues. Deletions cut 1 base from V and 12 bases from J, with 17 bases between. CDR1 SEHNR and CDR2 FQNEAQ come from the germline V gene (reference sequence).

The genes are TRBV28 and TRBJ2-1; 7 bases map to TRBD2. This CDR3 is 14 amino acids long. The germline V gene has CDR1 MDHEN and CDR2 SYDVKM. J was trimmed by 5 bases and V by 2 bases; bases with no gene match: 3. The CDR3 nucleotides are TGTGCCAGCAGTTTAGGGACTACCAACAATGAGCAGTTCTTC. Its protein product is CASSLGTTNNEQFF.

V usage is TRBV11-3 and J usage is TRBJ2-5; D is perhaps TRBD1 (6 bases). Germline CDR1 SGHNT, CDR2 YENEEA. The V end was cut by 5 bases, the J end by 5 bases, with 18 bases between. This CDR3 region has 15 residues. Written as DNA, the CDR3 is TGTGCCAGCAGCGAGTCCCCAGGGGTGAGGGAGACCCAGTACTTC. Translating gives CASSESPGVRETQYF.

CDR3 nucleotide sequence: TGTGCCTGGAGTGGGACTACCTTCAACTACGAGCAGTACTTC. Its protein is CAWSGTTFNYEQYF. The V gene is TRBV30, the J gene TRBJ2-7, with TRBD2 as a possible D gene (6 bases). The germline gives CDR1 GTSNPN, CDR2 SVGIG (reference sequence). V lost 1 base to trimming and J lost 3 bases, with 13 bases between them. This CDR3 region has 14 residues.

On this clone itself: Additional DNA sequences in this sample encode the identical CDR3. J is TRBJ1-5 and V is TRBV9; D gene uncertain. This CDR3 contains 14 residues. CDR1 and CDR2 (germline): SGDLS, YYNGEE. The V gene lost 3 bases and the J gene lost 2 bases, with 9 bases spanning the gap. CDR3 loop: CASSATGGNQPQHF. The CDR3 region has the DNA TGTGCCAGCAGCGCGACCGGGGGCAATCAGCCCCAGCATTTT.

The chain is built from TRBV15 and TRBJ1-2, with D possibly matching TRBD1 (5 bases). The V end was cut by 0 bases, the J end by 3 bases, with 11 bases between. The CDR3 has 15 amino acids. Germline V gives CDR1 LNHNV, CDR2 YYDKDF (reference sequence). CDR3 in amino acids: CATSRDQGVDYGYTF. For the CDR3, the DNA is TGTGCCACCAGCAGAGATCAAGGGGTAGACTATGGCTACACCTTC.